The clone carrying this T cell receptor (beta chain) has only one observation. Its antigen is unknown. Preparation of the TCRbeta library was carried out with unique molecular identifiers. TCRdb ran MiXCR on the PCR reads and lists one entry per CDR3 protein. The sample has 700,000 to 950,000 distinct CDR3 sequences, about 16% seen once. The sample is drawn from a study of T-cell reconstitution after alpha-beta-depleted transplantation in children. Study-wide results and limits: Newly produced T cells mostly provided counts and TCRbeta diversity after one year, as hyperexpanded clones declined. Expanded graft clones numbering several hundred reportedly gave rise to alpha-beta T cells about two months after transplant.

V was pared by 11 bases and J by 1 base, with 8 bases of the junction left unmatched. The CDR3 sequence is 15 residues long. This TCR came from a male patient between 5 and 17 years old who had a stem cell transplant for acute lymphoblastic leukemia, so the T cells may come from the graft donor. The rearrangement joins TRBV12-3 or TRBV12-4 to TRBJ1-1, with 12 nucleotides matching TRBD1. The input for sequencing was PBMCs, mostly from graft donor cells, taken 360 days after TCRalphabeta/CD19-depleted stem cell transplant. CDR3 nucleotide sequence: TGTGCCGTCCCCCGGGACAGGGGGCGGAACACTGAAGCTTTCTTT. Residues: CAVPRDRGRNTEAFF.